The clone carrying this T cell receptor beta chain was observed many times. The data belong to a study of blood T cell repertoires in COVID-19. Looking at the study overall: Acute-phase and convalescent COVID-19 samples originated in the United States, Italy and Spain. T cells, B-cell-depleted T cells, or PBMCs provided the cDNA or gDNA that served as material.

The ends lost 3 bases at V and 5 bases at J; junction bases unmatched: 5. The CDR3 totals 15 residues. Germline V CDR1 and CDR2: SGHKS, YYEKEE (reference sequence). Original handling: Reference gene primer amplification gave estimated nucleated cell counts. TCRdb's copy holds only in-frame clones and misses some; the assay was immunoSEQ multiplex PCR. The V and J calls and clone size are taken from that table; D and trimming were inferred from the DNA. The repertoire includes some 240,000 clones, about 80% of them detected once, and around 9.9% sits in the top ten. Sequencing was done on a sample of peripheral blood. The chain has TRBV5-5 and TRBJ1-6; 7 nucleotides align to TRBD1. The sequence derives from a woman at least 80 years old with acute or convalescent COVID-19. This CDR3 reads CASSSRTGNNSPLHF. The CDR3 nucleotides are TGTGCCAGCAGCTCCCGGACAGGAAATAATTCACCCCTCCACTTT.